A selection of T cell receptor beta chains follows, all from one sample in a study of OX40 agonist ivuxolimab in advanced cancers. TCRdb keeps only in-frame clones here, not all; method: immunoSEQ multiplex PCR. The sample includes around 71,000 clones, 85% to 90% of them seen just once. The material was CD4+ or CD8+ T cells sorted from blood, obtained in a trial of the OX40 agonist ivuxolimab. All receptors come from an adult with an advanced solid tumor such as melanoma, head and neck, liver or kidney cancer. CDR3s include the opening cysteine and the closing phenylalanine or tryptophan. A D gene is named only where the DNA matches it firmly. Size values are once, few and many counts, or a class for expanded clones, and some rows have none.

d_gene | j_gene | v_gene | abundance | CDR3nt | CDR3aa
. | TRBJ1-2 | TRBV27 | . | TGTGCCAGCAGTCCCGGACGGCTTAACTATGGCTACACCTTC | CASSPGRLNYGYTF
. | TRBJ1-5 | TRBV7-8 | . | TGTGCCAGCAGCTACGGGACGGGGCTCAATCAGCCCCAGCATTTT | CASSYGTGLNQPQHF
TRBD1 | TRBJ1-2 | TRBV16 | few | TGTGCCAGCAGCCAATCGGGACAGGTTAATGGCTACACCTTC | CASSQSGQVNGYTF
TRBD1 | TRBJ2-1 | TRBV19 | . | TGTGCCAGTAGAAGCGACAGGGGATGGGACAATGAGCAGTTCTTC | CASRSDRGWDNEQFF
. | TRBJ2-1 | TRBV11-1 | . | TGTGCCAGCAGCACGGACAGCCGCTCCTACAATGAGCAGTTCTTC | CASSTDSRSYNEQFF
TRBD2 | TRBJ2-3 | TRBV7-3 | . | TGTGCCAGCAGCCCTCGTTCTAGCGGGAGGACAGATACGCAGTATTTT | CASSPRSSGRTDTQYF
. | TRBJ1-2 | TRBV7-2 | . | TGTGCCAGCAGCCTCTTTACAGGGTCAGGCTACACCTTC | CASSLFTGSGYTF
. | TRBJ2-7 | TRBV1 | . | TGCACCAGCCACAGGGGCTACTCCTACGAGCAGTACTTC | CTSHRGYSYEQYF
. | TRBJ2-7 | TRBV27 | . | TGTGCCAGCAGTTATACAGGGACACTATCCTACGAGCAGTACTTC | CASSYTGTLSYEQYF
. | TRBJ1-1 | TRBV5-1 | . | TGCGCCAGCAGCCCCGGCGGGGTTGACACTGAAGCTTTCTTT | CASSPGGVDTEAFF
TRBD2 | TRBJ2-7 | TRBV29-1 | once | TGCAGCGTTGAATATCTAGCGGGATTCTCCTACGAGCAGTACTTC | CSVEYLAGFSYEQYF
. | TRBJ2-1 | TRBV28 | . | TGTGCCAGCAGCGTACCAGTAAAGAGCGACAATGAGCAGTTCTTC | CASSVPVKSDNEQFF
. | TRBJ2-7 | TRBV30 | . | TGTGCCTGGTGTCCGCCACGCGAGCAGTACTTC | CAWCPPREQYF
TRBD2 | TRBJ2-7 | TRBV7-9 | . | TGTGCCAGCAGCTTAATGGCGGGAGGGCCGCACGAGCAGTACTTC | CASSLMAGGPHEQYF
. | TRBJ2-7 | TRBV2 | . | TGTGCCAGCAGTGTGTGGTCAGGGCAATACGAGCAGTACTTC | CASSVWSGQYEQYF
. | TRBJ1-2 | TRBV27 | . | TGTGCCAGCAGCCCCAGGGGAAGCTTGGGGGGCTACACCTTC | CASSPRGSLGGYTF
TRBD2 | TRBJ2-7 | TRBV28 | . | TGTGCCAGCAGTTCTGGACTAGCGGGAGCTTTGTACGAGCAGTACTTC | CASSSGLAGALYEQYF
TRBD1 | TRBJ1-1 | TRBV28 | . | TGTGCCAGCAGTTTTGGGATCGCAGGGGGGCACACTGAAGCTTTCTTT | CASSFGIAGGHTEAFF
TRBD2 | TRBJ2-1 | TRBV29-1 | . | TGCAGCGTGGGGGGTAGCGGGAGGTTCAATGAGCAGTTCTTC | CSVGGSGRFNEQFF
. | TRBJ2-1 | TRBV2 | once | TGTGCCAGCTCGACAGGACAGCACAATGAGCAGTTCTTC | CASSTGQHNEQFF
. | TRBJ1-3 | TRBV6-6 | . | TGTGCCAGCAGTTACTACTCGAGCTCTGGAAACACCATATATTTT | CASSYYSSSGNTIYF
TRBD1 | TRBJ1-1 | TRBV7-3 | few | TGTGCCAGCAGCCCAAACAGGGGGAACACTGAAGCTTTCTTT | CASSPNRGNTEAFF
. | TRBJ1-1 | TRBV27 | . | TGTGCCAGCAGTTTAATGGGGGCTCTAAGGGGCACTGAAGCTTTCTTT | CASSLMGALRGTEAFF
. | TRBJ1-2 | TRBV19 | . | TGTGCCAGCCGATTAGCTAACTATGGCTACACCTTC | CASRLANYGYTF
. | TRBJ2-7 | TRBV28 | . | TGTGCCAGCAGTTCTGGACAGAACTACGAGCAGTACTTC | CASSSGQNYEQYF
. | TRBJ2-7 | TRBV7-3 | . | TGTGCCAGCAGCCCTCCAGGGTCCTACGAGCAGTACTTC | CASSPPGSYEQYF
. | TRBJ1-4 | TRBV18 | . | TGTGCCAGCTCACCAGAGGGAGGTGAAAAACTGTTTTTT | CASSPEGGEKLFF
TRBD2 | TRBJ2-1 | TRBV5-1 | . | TGCGCCAGCAGTTACGCCCTCGGACTAGATGAGCAGTTCTTC | CASSYALGLDEQFF
TRBD2 | TRBJ2-1 | TRBV5-1 | . | TGCGCCAGCTTGGGTAGCGGGAGAGATGAGCAGTTCTTC | CASLGSGRDEQFF
TRBD1 | TRBJ2-7 | TRBV6-5 | . | TGTGCCAGCATGACGGGACAGAGTTACGAGCAGTACTTC | CASMTGQSYEQYF
. | TRBJ2-3 | TRBV11-2 | . | TGTGCCAGCAGCTTAATTTTTCTGGCCTCAGGGGTCACAGATACGCAGTATTTT | CASSLIFLASGVTDTQYF
. | TRBJ2-1 | TRBV27 | . | TGTGCCAGCAGTTCGGTCCAAAAAGCCTACAATGAGCAGTTCTTC | CASSSVQKAYNEQFF
TRBD1 | TRBJ2-1 | TRBV19 | . | TGTGCCAGTAGTATAAGACAGGGTTGGGATGAGCAGTTCTTC | CASSIRQGWDEQFF
TRBD1 | TRBJ1-5 | TRBV19 | . | TGTGCCAGTGGGGACAGGGGGAATCAGCCCCAGCATTTT | CASGDRGNQPQHF
. | TRBJ2-3 | TRBV5-6 | . | TGTGCCAGCAGCTTGGCCCTCGTCCATAGCACAGATACGCAGTATTTT | CASSLALVHSTDTQYF
. | TRBJ2-3 | TRBV11-1 | . | TGTGCCAGCAGCCGTACAGATACGCAGTATTTT | CASSRTDTQYF
. | TRBJ2-1 | TRBV27 | . | TGTGCCAGCAGTTTAGGGGCAGGGAAAAAAAGCTCCTACAATGAGCAGTTCTTC | CASSLGAGKKSSYNEQFF
. | TRBJ1-2 | TRBV28 | . | TGTGCCAGCAGTCGCCCCCAAACTTATGGCTACACCTTC | CASSRPQTYGYTF
. | TRBJ1-4 | TRBV7-9 | once | TGTGCCAGCAGCTTAGCCCACAATGAAAAACTGTTTTTT | CASSLAHNEKLFF
. | TRBJ2-2 | TRBV9 | . | TGTGCCAGCAGCGCCTCCTTTTCCGGGGAGCTGTTTTTT | CASSASFSGELFF
TRBD2 | TRBJ2-1 | TRBV5-1 | . | TGCGCCAGCACTGGACTAGCGGGAGGGTCGGGCAATGAGCAGTTCTTC | CASTGLAGGSGNEQFF